This TCR beta chain was observed in a study of cytomegalovirus exposure and HLA in healthy donors. The length of the CDR3 is 13 residues. This clone was found a few times. No antigen is known for it. The PCR employed 60 Vbeta primers together with 13 Jbeta primers. Only in-frame clones appear in the TCRdb table, and some are missing; sequencing was by immunoSEQ multiplex PCR. This table has 200,000 or so clones, roughly four fifths appearing once. Study-level results: For presence/absence analyses, sequencing depth was assumed to be roughly uniform across donors. Later work showed greater clonal expansion in HLA-associated TCR beta chains than in equally common others. In a later analysis, donors in an Asian-associated ancestry cluster reportedly had fewer N-insertions in productive TCRs than the cohort mean.

The chain recombines TRBV21-1 with TRBJ2-1; TRBD2 is taken as the D call from the table, unchecked against the DNA. TRBV21-1 is flagged as a pseudogene. The clonotype originates from a boy younger than 10 in good health and CMV-seronegative. The sequenced material came from PBMCs. As DNA, the CDR3 is TGTGCCACTATATGGAGGGGGGGGAATGAGCAGTTCTTC. The encoded protein is CATIWRGGNEQFF.